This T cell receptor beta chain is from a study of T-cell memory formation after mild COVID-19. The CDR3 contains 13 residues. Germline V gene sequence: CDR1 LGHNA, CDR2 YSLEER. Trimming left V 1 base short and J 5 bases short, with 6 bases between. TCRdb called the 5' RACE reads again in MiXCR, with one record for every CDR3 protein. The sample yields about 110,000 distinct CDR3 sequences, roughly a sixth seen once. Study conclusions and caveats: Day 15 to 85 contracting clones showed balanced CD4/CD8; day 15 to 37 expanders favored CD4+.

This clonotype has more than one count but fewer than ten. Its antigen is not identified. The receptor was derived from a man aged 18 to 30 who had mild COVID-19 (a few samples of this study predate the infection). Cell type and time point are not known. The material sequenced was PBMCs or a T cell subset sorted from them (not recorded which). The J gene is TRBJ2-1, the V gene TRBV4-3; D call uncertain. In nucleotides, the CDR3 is TGCGCCAGCAGCCAAGGTCTTCACAATGAGCAGTTCTTC. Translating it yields CASSQGLHNEQFF.